The 10 T cell receptor beta chains presented below share a single source sample, sequenced in a study of persistence of HIV-infected CD4 T cells. No cognate antigen is known for these TCRs. The libraries were made with immunoSEQ version 4 in survey mode. The table came from immunoSEQ multiplex PCR; TCRdb's copy has only in-frame clones and leaves some out. The top ten clones hold approximately 14% of a sample with about 40,000 clones, approximately 80% of them seen once. Cells were stimulated with overlapping HIV-1 Gag 15-mer peptides. Memory cells lacking CD40L and CD69 with high CD45RO were sorted. The input for sequencing was CD4+ T cells sorted from PBMCs after roughly 17-hour stimulation, taken from a patient who received antiretroviral therapy. These TCRs come from an adult man with HIV who was CMV-seropositive.

This clone came up once. The V call is TRBV10-3, the J call TRBJ2-5, with 8 nucleotides matching TRBD1. Germline V gene lookup returns CDR1 ENHRY and CDR2 SYGVKD. This CDR3 is built from 15 residues. V lost 8 bases, J lost 2 bases, and 10 bases stayed unmatched. In DNA form, the CDR3 reads TGTGCCATCCGGGCAGGGGGCGGGACGCAAGAGACCCAGTACTTC. It yields the protein CAIRAGGGTQETQYF.

The chain uses TRBV18 and TRBJ2-7, with D possibly called TRBD1 or TRBD2 (6 bases each). V was cut by 2 bases and J by 0 bases, with 11 bases left in between. CDR1 KGHSH and CDR2 LQKENI come from the germline V gene. CDR3 length: 15 amino acids. The chain's CDR3 is CASSPVEGVSYEQYF. Written as DNA, the CDR3 is TGTGCCAGCTCACCAGTGGAGGGGGTCTCCTACGAGCAGTACTTC. Based on the CDR3 plus reference TRBV18 and TRBJ2-7, the full variable domain is NAGVMQNPRHLVRRRGQEARLRCSPMKGHSHVYWYRQLPEEGLKFMVYLQKENIIDESGMPKERFSAEFPKEGPSILRIQQVVRGDSAAYFCASSPVEGVSYEQYFGPGTRLTVT.

The chain employs TRBV21-1 and TRBJ2-7; TRBD2, the table's D call, lacks a check against the DNA. TRBV21-1 is designated a pseudogene. The CDR3 is made up of 19 amino acids. CDR3 amino acids: CASSKELGRRDVGIYEQYF. The CDR3 DNA reads as TGTGCCAGCAGCAAAGAACTCGGCAGGCGGGACGTTGGAATCTACGAGCAGTACTTC.

The rearrangement links TRBV4-2 to TRBJ2-5, with D perhaps matching TRBD1 (6 bases). This CDR3 has 17 amino acids. Trimming took 1 base from V and 2 from J, leaving 17 bases between them. Germline V gene data show CDR1 as LGHNA and CDR2 as YNFKEQ. CDR3 loop: CASSQGRTAGHQETQYF. For the CDR3, the DNA is TGTGCCAGCAGCCAAGGACGGACAGCAGGGCATCAAGAGACCCAGTACTTC.

Only one count was recorded for this clone. This chain connects TRBV6-5 to TRBJ1-1; a weak D match, TRBD1 (5 bases). V dropped 2 bases and J dropped 5 bases, with 18 bases sitting between them. Germline-derived CDR1 and CDR2 are MNHEY and SVGAGI. The CDR3 has 16 amino acids. CDR3 bases: TGTGCCAGCAGTTACAGAGCAGGGCTGAAGAATACTGAAGCTTTCTTT. Its protein product is CASSYRAGLKNTEAFF.

This chain uses TRBV14 with TRBJ2-1, with TRBD2 matching over 7 bases. The V gene end was trimmed by 0 bases and the J gene end by 8 bases; junction bases not matched to a gene: 16. The CDR3 totals 18 residues. The germline V gene has CDR1 SGHDN and CDR2 FVKESK. The CDR3 DNA reads TGTGCCAGCAGCCAAGAGGGGGGACTATTCTGGGAATACGATGAGCAGTTCTTC. It codes for CASSQEGGLFWEYDEQFF.

The chain is built from TRBV7-2 and TRBJ2-3, with 8 nucleotides matching TRBD2. In germline, CDR1 is SGHTA, CDR2 FQGNSA. The CDR3 sequence is 15 residues long. With V trimmed by 5 bases and J by 7 bases, 11 bases remained unmatched. The CDR3, as DNA: TGTGCCAGCAGCGCCACTAGCGGATTATCGAATACGCAGTATTTT. This gives the protein CASSATSGLSNTQYF.

The chain carries TRBV4-2 and TRBJ2-7; 11 positions agree with TRBD1. This CDR3 comprises 18 residues. The germline gives CDR1 LGHNA, CDR2 YNFKEQ. Losses at the gene ends were 3 bases for V and 3 bases for J; bases not matched to a gene: 13. The CDR3 nucleotides are TGTGCCAGCAGCCAGCAATACCCGGGACAGGGGGAAATCTACGAGCAGTACTTC. Its translation is CASSQQYPGQGEIYEQYF.

The rearrangement joins TRBV27 to TRBJ2-1, with 9 bases matching TRBD2. Germline V gene data show CDR1 as MNHEY and CDR2 as SMNVEV (reference sequence). The CDR3 has 16 residues. Trimming at V came to 5 bases and at J to 4 bases, leaving 9 bases not matched to a gene. The CDR3 region has the DNA TGTGCCAGCAGTGGCGGGGGGCTAGCGGGATACAATGAGCAGTTCTTC. Its protein product is CASSGGGLAGYNEQFF.

V usage is TRBV19 and J usage is TRBJ2-7; a weak D match, TRBD2 (5 bases). The V end was cut by 4 bases, the J end by 6 bases, with 16 bases between. The CDR3 is made up of 14 amino acids. Looked up from germline, CDR1 is LNHDA and CDR2 is SQIVND (reference sequence). This chain's CDR3 is CASSKGRLGVEQYF. The CDR3, as DNA: TGTGCCAGTAGTAAAGGCCGTCTCGGGGTCGAGCAGTACTTC.